This paragraph reports one T cell receptor beta chain. Its antigen is not identified. The data are from a study of cytomegalovirus exposure and HLA in healthy donors. At the level of the study: Within the Caucasian-associated ancestry cluster were around 81% of the approximately 400 genotyped donors.

PCR used 60 Vbeta primers and 13 Jbeta primers. TCRdb keeps only in-frame clones here, not all; method: immunoSEQ multiplex PCR. Of about 190,000 clones listed, approximately 86% were seen once; the top ten hold 1.5% to 2%. Findings and caveats of the study: Fewer N-insertions (relative to the approximately 700-donor mean) were reportedly seen in an Asian-associated ancestry cluster in a later analysis. TCR beta sequences reportedly predicted most subjects' HLA-A and HLA-B alleles accurately.

The TCR was taken from a woman in her late teens or twenties in good health and CMV-seronegative. Source material: PBMCs.

The CDR3 region has the DNA TGTGCCAGCAGTTTATCGATGGGAGGAACTGAAGCTTTCTTT. Protein sequence: CASSLSMGGTEAFF. This chain joins TRBV27 and TRBJ1-1; D remains unclear. The CDR3 totals 14 residues. Germline CDR1 is MNHEY and CDR2 is SMNVEV (reference sequence). V lost 0 bases, J lost 5 bases, and 10 bases lay in between.